This TCR beta chain was identified during a study of sequential checkpoint blockade in melanoma. Study-wide background: Matched biopsies came pretreatment and at week 13 for approximately 21 patients.

This clone is medium-sized (0.01 to 0.1%). The table came from immunoSEQ multiplex PCR; TCRdb's copy has only in-frame clones and leaves some out. The sample consists of some 2,000 clones, roughly 21% of them appearing once. V dropped 0 bases and J dropped 0 bases, with 6 bases sitting between them. The germline CDR1 and CDR2 sequences are PRHDT and FYEKMQ (reference sequence). The CDR3 has 15 amino acids. Treatment indicated: randomized to nivolumab then ipilimumab (arm A) or the reverse (arm B). This chain uses TRBV13 with TRBJ2-1; D is undetermined. The specimen was tumor tissue (inferred from file names), collected from a patient given nivolumab and ipilimumab in sequence. The receptor was derived from a human donor with melanoma. CDR3 sequence (DNA): TGTGCCAGCAGCTTAGGACAGATCTCCTACAATGAGCAGTTCTTC. It encodes CASSLGQISYNEQFF.